This T cell receptor beta chain comes out of a study of blood T cell repertoires in COVID-19. Only in-frame clones appear in the TCRdb table, and some are missing; sequencing was by immunoSEQ multiplex PCR. The repertoire consists of 150,000 to 200,000 clones, with about 85% occurring once and the leading ten covering roughly 13%. Germline V gives CDR1 SGDLS, CDR2 YYNGEE. The trim removed 1 base at V and 4 bases at J, leaving 4 bases unmatched. The CDR3 is 15 residues long. The material sequenced was peripheral blood. The chain links TRBV9 to TRBJ2-3, with 9 bases matching TRBD1. This receptor was obtained from a man between 65 and 80 years old who had recovered from COVID-19. The CDR3 DNA is TGTGCCAGCAGCGTACTGGACAGGGGTGCAGATACGCAGTATTTT. Encoded protein: CASSVLDRGADTQYF.